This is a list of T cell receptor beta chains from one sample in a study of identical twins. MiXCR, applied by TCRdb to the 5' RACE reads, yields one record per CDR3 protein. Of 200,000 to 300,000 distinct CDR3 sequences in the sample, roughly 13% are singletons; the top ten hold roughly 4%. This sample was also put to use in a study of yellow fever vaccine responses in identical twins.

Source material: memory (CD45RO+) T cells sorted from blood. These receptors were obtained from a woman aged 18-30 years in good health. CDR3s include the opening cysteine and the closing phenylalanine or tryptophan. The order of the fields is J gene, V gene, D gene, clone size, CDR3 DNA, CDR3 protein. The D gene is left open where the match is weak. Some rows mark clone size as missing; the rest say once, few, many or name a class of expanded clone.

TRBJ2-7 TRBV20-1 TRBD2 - TGCAGTGCTAGAGTAGCGGGGGGGAGCTACGAGCAGTACTTC CSARVAGGSYEQYF
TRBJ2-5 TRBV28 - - TGTGCCAGCAGTTCGAATGCAGGTTCGGTACAAGAGACCCAGTACTTC CASSSNAGSVQETQYF
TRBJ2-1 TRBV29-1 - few TGCAGCGTTGATTGGTCTAGCTGGGCTGAGCAGTTCTTC CSVDWSSWAEQFF
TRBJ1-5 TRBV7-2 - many TGTGCCAGCAGCCCGACCGGGGCGCAGGGCAATCAGCCCCAGCATTTT CASSPTGAQGNQPQHF
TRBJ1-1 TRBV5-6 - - TGTGCCAGCAGCTTGGCCCTTGGGCAGACCAACACTGAAGCTTTCTTT CASSLALGQTNTEAFF
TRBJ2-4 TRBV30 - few TGTGCCTGGAGTAGATCAGGCGTCAAAAACATTCAGTACTTC CAWSRSGVKNIQYF
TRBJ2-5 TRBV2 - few TGTGCCAGCAGAACCGGGACGATCCAAGAGACCCAGTACTTC CASRTGTIQETQYF
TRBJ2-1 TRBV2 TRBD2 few TGTGCCAGCAGGTTTAGCGGGGGTCACAATGAGCAGTTCTTC CASRFSGGHNEQFF
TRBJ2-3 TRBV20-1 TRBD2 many TGCAGTGCTAGACGGGGAAGCGGGGCCCTCACAGATACGCAGTATTTT CSARRGSGALTDTQYF
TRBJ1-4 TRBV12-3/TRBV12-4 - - TGTGCCAGCAGTTTAGAACAACTCGAGGCTAATGAAAAACTGTTTTTT CASSLEQLEANEKLFF
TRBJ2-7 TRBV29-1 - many TGCAGCGTTGGAGGGGCCTACGAGCAGTACTTC CSVGGAYEQYF
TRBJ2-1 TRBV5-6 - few TGTGCCAGCAGCTTGGTAGGTTTGAGCTCCTACAATGAGCAGTTCTTC CASSLVGLSSYNEQFF
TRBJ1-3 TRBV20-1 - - TGCAGTGCTCGGCAAACTGGAAACACCATATATTTT CSARQTGNTIYF
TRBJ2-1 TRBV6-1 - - TGTGCCTGCGGAGGGGGTAATGAGCAGTTCTTC CACGGGNEQFF
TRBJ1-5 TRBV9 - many TGTGCCAGCAGCGGCGACGACAGGAGCAATCAGCCCCAGCATTTT CASSGDDRSNQPQHF
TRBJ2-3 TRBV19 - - TGTGCCAGTAGTACGGGCCCCTTCCACACAGATACGCAGTATTTT CASSTGPFHTDTQYF
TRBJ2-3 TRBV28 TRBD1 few TGTGCCAGCAGCATTTTGGGACAGGGTTCGCTTAGCACAGATACGCAGTATTTT CASSILGQGSLSTDTQYF
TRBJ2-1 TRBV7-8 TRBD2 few TGTGCCAGCAGCTTAGTGGGCGGGGGGGCCGGGAATGAGCAGTTCTTC CASSLVGGGAGNEQFF
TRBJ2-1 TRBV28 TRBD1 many TGTGCCAGCAGTTTATCCCCACAGGGGGCCTACAATGAGCAGTTCTTC CASSLSPQGAYNEQFF
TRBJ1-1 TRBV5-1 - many TGCGCCAGCAGGACCTTCCAGGGCACTGAAGCTTTCTTT CASRTFQGTEAFF
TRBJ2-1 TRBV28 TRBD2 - TGTGCCAGCAACCGACTAGCGGGGGGGCTAGGTGAGCAGTTCTTC CASNRLAGGLGEQFF
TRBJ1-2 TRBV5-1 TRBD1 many TGCGCCAGCAGCTTGGACGCGACAGGGTCCGGCTACACCTTC CASSLDATGSGYTF
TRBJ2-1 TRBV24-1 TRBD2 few TGTGCCACCAGTGACACGTCTAGCGGGAGTAGAAATGAGCAGTTCTTC CATSDTSSGSRNEQFF
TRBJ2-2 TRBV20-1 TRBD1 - TGCAGTGCTAGGCGACGGACAGGGAACACCGGGGAGCTGTTTTTT CSARRRTGNTGELFF
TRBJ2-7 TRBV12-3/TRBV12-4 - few TGTGCCAGCAGGTACGGATACGAGCAGTACTTC CASRYGYEQYF
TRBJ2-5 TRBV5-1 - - TGCGCCAGCAGTTCAACGGGATCGGTTTCGGAGACCCAGTACTTC CASSSTGSVSETQYF
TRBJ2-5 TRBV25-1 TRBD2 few TGTGCCAGCAGCCCACCGGGGGATAGCGGGAGAGAGGGAGAGACCCAGTACTTC CASSPPGDSGREGETQYF
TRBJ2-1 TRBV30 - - TGTGCCTGGAGTGTACTGAGGGGGAATGAGCAGTTCTTC CAWSVLRGNEQFF
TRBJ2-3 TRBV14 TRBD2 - TGTGCCAGCAGCCAAGATCGTGGGAGGGTTCCAGATACGCAGTATTTT CASSQDRGRVPDTQYF
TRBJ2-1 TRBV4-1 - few TGCGCCAGCAGCCAAGTCAGCTCATCCTACAATGAGCAGTTCTTC CASSQVSSSYNEQFF
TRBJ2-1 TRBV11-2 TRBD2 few TGTGCCAGCAGCTCAGGACTAGCGGGGGGCCCAAAGAACAATGAGCAGTTCTTC CASSSGLAGGPKNNEQFF
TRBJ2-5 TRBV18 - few TGTGCCAGCTCACCAGGGAACCAAGAGACCCAGTACTTC CASSPGNQETQYF
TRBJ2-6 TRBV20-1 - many TGCAGTGCTAGGGGGCGGGCTCTGAGGGCCAACGTCCTGACTTTC CSARGRALRANVLTF
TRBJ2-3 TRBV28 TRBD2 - TGTGCCAGCGAACTCGGGACTAGCGGATTCACAGATACGCAGTATTTT CASELGTSGFTDTQYF
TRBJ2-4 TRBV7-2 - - TGTGCCAGCAGCCCCAAAGGTGAAACCAAAAACATTCAGTACTTC CASSPKGETKNIQYF
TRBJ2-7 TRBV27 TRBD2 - TGTGCCAGCAGTTTATCTTGGGGGGGAATCTACGAGCAGTACTTC CASSLSWGGIYEQYF
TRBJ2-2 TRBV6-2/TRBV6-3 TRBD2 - TGTGCCAGCCGGGGGGGCGGTACCGGGGAGCTGTTTTTT CASRGGGTGELFF
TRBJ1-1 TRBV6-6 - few TGTGCCAGCAGTCCCACGGCCACTGAAGCTTTCTTT CASSPTATEAFF
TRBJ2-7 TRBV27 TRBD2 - TGTGCCAGCAGTACCATGGGACTAGCGGGGGGGCAGATCGAGCAGTACTTC CASSTMGLAGGQIEQYF
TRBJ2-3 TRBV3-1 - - TGTGCCAGCAGCCAAGAGCCGGTTGCAGATACGCAGTATTTT CASSQEPVADTQYF